The clone carrying this T cell receptor beta chain was seen a handful of times. Its antigen is as yet unknown. The data derive from a study of cytomegalovirus exposure and HLA in healthy donors. Study conclusions and caveats: A missense variant in DCLRE1C was later tied to TCR beta V- and J-gene trimming. Through in vitro validation, three CMV-associated chains were shown to be specific for CMV antigens.

V dropped 1 base and J dropped 7; count of bases not matched to a gene: 1. The CDR3 spans 14 residues. Germline loops: CDR1 SGHDT, CDR2 YYEEEE. It was with 60 Vbeta and 13 Jbeta primers that the PCR ran. The table came from immunoSEQ multiplex PCR; TCRdb's copy has only in-frame clones and leaves some out. The sample gives about 83,000 clones, around 76% of which show up once; almost 6% is in the top ten. The receptor was isolated from a man aged 18 to 30 in good health and CMV-seropositive. The chain couples TRBV5-6 to TRBJ2-1; 11 positions agree with TRBD2. Material: PBMCs. CDR3 DNA sequence: TGTGCCAGCAGCTTGACTAGCGGGAGTAATGAGCAGTTCTTC. It specifies CASSLTSGSNEQFF.